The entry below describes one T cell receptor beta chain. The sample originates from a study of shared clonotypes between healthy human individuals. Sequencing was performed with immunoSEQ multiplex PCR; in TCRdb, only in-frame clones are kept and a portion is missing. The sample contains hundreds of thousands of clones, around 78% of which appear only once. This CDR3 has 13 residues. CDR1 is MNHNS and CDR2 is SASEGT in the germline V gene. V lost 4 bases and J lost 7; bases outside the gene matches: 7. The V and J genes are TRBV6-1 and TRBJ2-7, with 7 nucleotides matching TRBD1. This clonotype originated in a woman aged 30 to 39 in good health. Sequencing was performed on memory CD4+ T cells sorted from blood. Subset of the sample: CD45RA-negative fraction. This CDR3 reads CASSGTGEGEQYF. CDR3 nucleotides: TGTGCCAGCAGTGGCACAGGGGAAGGAGAGCAGTACTTC.